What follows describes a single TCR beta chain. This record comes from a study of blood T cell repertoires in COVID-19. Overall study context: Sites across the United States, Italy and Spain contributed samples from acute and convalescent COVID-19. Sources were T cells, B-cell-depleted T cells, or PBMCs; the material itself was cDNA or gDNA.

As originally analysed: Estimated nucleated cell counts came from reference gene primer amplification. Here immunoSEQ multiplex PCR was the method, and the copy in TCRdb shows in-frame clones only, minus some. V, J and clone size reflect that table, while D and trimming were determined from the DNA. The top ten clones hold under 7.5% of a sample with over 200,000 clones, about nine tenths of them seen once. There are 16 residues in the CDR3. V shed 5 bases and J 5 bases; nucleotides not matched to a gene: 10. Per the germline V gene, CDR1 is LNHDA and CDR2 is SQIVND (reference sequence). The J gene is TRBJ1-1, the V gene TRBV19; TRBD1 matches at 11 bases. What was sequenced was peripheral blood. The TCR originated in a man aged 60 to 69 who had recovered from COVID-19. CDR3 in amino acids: CASSPYTGTGGTEAFF. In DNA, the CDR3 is TGTGCCAGTAGTCCATATACCGGGACAGGGGGAACTGAAGCTTTCTTT.